This passage covers 21 T cell receptor beta chains from one sample sequenced in a study of T-cell reconstitution after alpha-beta-depleted transplantation in children. Preparation of the TCRbeta library was carried out with unique molecular identifiers. TCRdb passed the PCR reads through MiXCR, listing each CDR3 protein once. Altogether hundreds of thousands of distinct CDR3 sequences are present, about 17% being singletons, with the ten largest covering 25% to 35%. The sequenced sample was PBMCs, mostly from graft donor cells, obtained 360 days after TCRalphabeta/CD19-depleted stem cell transplant. These TCRs come from a boy less than two years old who had a stem cell transplant for Wiskott-Aldrich syndrome, so the T cells may come from the graft donor.

This clonotype was recorded at least ten times. The chain couples TRBV11-2 to TRBJ2-7; 8 bases align to TRBD1. The CDR3 totals 15 residues. V lost 4 bases to trimming and J lost 0 bases; unmatched junction nucleotides: 5. Looked up from germline, CDR1 is SGHAT and CDR2 is FQNNGV. The CDR3 DNA reads TGTGCCAGCAGCTCCAGGGGGCTGGGCTCCTACGAGCAGTACTTC. Amino acids: CASSSRGLGSYEQYF.

This clonotype was found a few times. The CDR3 is CASRQWGVQGGSTDTQYF. The CDR3 DNA reads as TGTGCCAGCAGACAATGGGGAGTACAGGGGGGTAGCACAGATACGCAGTATTTT. The V gene is TRBV3-1, the J gene TRBJ2-3; 8 nucleotides align to TRBD1. The V gene's germline CDR1 is LGHDT and CDR2 YNNKEL (reference sequence). The CDR3 is 18 amino acids. The junction had 14 bases not matched to a gene; V was cut back by 6 bases and J by 0 bases.

This rearrangement joins TRBV10-3 to TRBJ2-3, with no clear D. Germline loops: CDR1 ENHRY, CDR2 SYGVKD. V lost 5 bases, J lost 0 bases, and 15 bases lay in between. CDR3 size: 16 residues. This chain's CDR3 is CAISPFLRPSTDTQYF. The DNA for the CDR3 is TGTGCCATCAGTCCATTCCTTCGACCTAGCACAGATACGCAGTATTTT.

The chain is built from TRBV2 and TRBJ2-1; TRBD1 or TRBD2 may be the D gene (6 bases each). The CDR3 runs 16 residues. Between the trimmed V and J ends, which lost 8 bases and 7 bases, there was a span of 24 bases. Germline V gives CDR1 SNHLY, CDR2 FYNNEI. CDR3 loop: CASRGPLKSPRNEQFF. CDR3 bases: TGTGCCAGCCGGGGGCCTTTGAAGAGTCCTCGGAATGAGCAGTTCTTC.

There are a few counts of this clonotype. V gene TRBV7-9 combines with J gene TRBJ2-1; D gene uncertain. Trimming left V 2 bases short and J 0 bases short, with 8 bases between. CDR1 and CDR2 from the germline V gene are SEHNR and FQNEAQ (reference sequence). This CDR3 contains 15 residues. The CDR3 protein is CASSLLRSSYNEQFF. CDR3 nucleotide sequence: TGTGCCAGCAGCTTACTAAGGAGCTCCTACAATGAGCAGTTCTTC.

The V gene is TRBV4-1, the J gene TRBJ2-5, with 9 bases aligning to TRBD2. The germline V gene has CDR1 MGHRA and CDR2 YSYEKL. The trim removed 5 bases at V and 1 base at J, leaving 23 bases unmatched. The CDR3 has 21 amino acids. The CDR3 reads CASSFKWYGPPSGVRQETQYF. Written as DNA, the CDR3 is TGCGCCAGCAGCTTCAAGTGGTATGGACCTCCTAGCGGGGTGCGCCAAGAGACCCAGTACTTC.

The rearrangement links TRBV11-3 to TRBJ2-7, with 9 bases aligning to TRBD1. This CDR3 is built from 15 residues. The V gene's germline CDR1 is SGHNT and CDR2 YENEEA. V shed 5 bases and J 2 bases; nucleotides not matched to a gene: 7. The CDR3 region has the DNA TGTGCCAGCAGCCGTTCCGGGACAGGGCCCTACGAGCAGTACTTC. As protein: CASSRSGTGPYEQYF.

This chain joins TRBV5-1 and TRBJ2-7, with D unclear. This CDR3 contains 15 residues. Looked up from germline, CDR1 is SGHRS and CDR2 is YFSETQ. V was clipped by 0 bases and J by 3 bases, with 13 bases between them. CDR3 in DNA: TGCGCCAGCAGCTTGGAGCCATTCAATAGCTACGAGCAGTACTTC. This encodes CASSLEPFNSYEQYF.

This clonotype was observed many times. The CDR3 spells CASSQVPYEQYF. CDR3 coding DNA: TGTGCCAGCAGCCAAGTGCCCTACGAGCAGTACTTC. The rearrangement links TRBV3-1 to TRBJ2-7, with unresolved D. The germline V and J ends were trimmed by 1 base and 2 bases, with 3 bases remaining between them. The CDR3 consists of 12 residues. Germline V gives CDR1 LGHDT, CDR2 YNNKEL (reference sequence).

The gene calls are TRBV7-9 and TRBJ2-7; D unresolved. This CDR3 has 12 residues. Germline loops: CDR1 SEHNR, CDR2 FQNEAQ (reference sequence). V was trimmed by 0 bases and J by 3 bases, leaving 3 bases between them. The CDR3 protein is CASSLAVYEQYF. In DNA form, the CDR3 reads TGTGCCAGCAGCTTAGCGGTCTACGAGCAGTACTTC.

In its sample, this clonotype was seen a few times. The chain recombines TRBV7-8 with TRBJ2-1, with 10 bases identical to TRBD2. Germline values: CDR1 SGHVS, CDR2 FQNEAQ. Trimming cost V 5 bases and J 4 bases; bases outside gene matches: 8. The length of the CDR3 is 16 residues. This chain's CDR3 is CASSPQAGGLYNEQFF. CDR3 in DNA: TGTGCCAGCAGCCCCCAAGCGGGAGGGTTGTACAATGAGCAGTTCTTC.

J is TRBJ2-1 and V is TRBV19; 8 bases map to TRBD1. The V gene's germline CDR1 is LNHDA and CDR2 SQIVND (reference sequence). This CDR3 is 15 amino acids long. J lost 7 bases, V lost 6 bases, and 11 bases had no gene match. This chain's CDR3 is CASSNLRTGRNEQFF. The CDR3 region has the DNA TGTGCCAGTAGCAACTTGAGGACAGGGAGGAATGAGCAGTTCTTC. The full variable domain, completed using reference TRBV19 and TRBJ2-1, is DGGITQSPKYLFRKEGQNVTLSCEQNLNHDAMYWYRQDPGQGLRLIYYSQIVNDFQKGDIAEGYSVSREKKESFPLTVTSAQKNPTAFYLCASSNLRTGRNEQFFGPGTRLTVL.

This clonotype was observed a few times. The gene calls are TRBV20-1 and TRBJ2-5, with 11 bases fitting TRBD2. Germline V lookup: CDR1 DFQATT, CDR2 SNEGSKA (reference sequence). Unmatched junction bases numbered 10, after V lost 2 bases and J lost 5 bases. The CDR3 is 16 residues long. The CDR3: CSARPLAGGPGETQYF. The CDR3, as DNA: TGCAGTGCTAGACCCTTAGCGGGAGGGCCGGGTGAGACCCAGTACTTC.

This clonotype was picked up a small number of times. V usage is TRBV12-3 or TRBV12-4 and J usage is TRBJ2-2; D may be TRBD1 or TRBD2 (6 bases each). The CDR3 sequence is 16 residues long. V lost 3 bases, J lost 4 bases, and 15 bases lay in between. The CDR3: CASSFLRGPGTGELFF. Here the CDR3 DNA reads TGTGCCAGCAGTTTTTTACGGGGGCCGGGCACCGGGGAGCTGTTTTTT.

This chain links TRBV15 with TRBJ2-2; 7 nucleotides line up with TRBD2. Losses at the gene ends were 2 bases for V and 2 bases for J; bases not matched to a gene: 8. CDR3 length equals 17 residues. CDR1 and CDR2 from the germline V gene are LNHNV and YYDKDF (reference sequence). CDR3 sequence reads: CATSRMGGPVNTGELFF. DNA of the CDR3: TGTGCCACCAGCAGAATGGGAGGGCCCGTAAACACCGGGGAGCTGTTTTTT.

This clonotype was seen a few times. V is TRBV20-1 and J is TRBJ2-6; unclear D gene. The germline V gene encodes CDR1 DFQATT and CDR2 SNEGSKA (reference sequence). There are 17 residues in the CDR3. With 2 bases removed from V and 0 bases from J, the gap between germline ends came to 14 bases. CDR3 DNA sequence: TGCAGTGCTAGATATAGGGATTCCTCCTCTGGGGCCAACGTCCTGACTTTC. This translates into CSARYRDSSSGANVLTF.

J is TRBJ2-7 and V is TRBV7-9; 9 nucleotides align to TRBD1. Trimming removed 4 bases from V and 2 bases from J; junction bases left unmatched: 9. The CDR3 runs 16 residues. Germline V gives CDR1 SEHNR, CDR2 FQNEAQ (reference sequence). CDR3 nucleotide sequence: TGTGCCAGCAGCTCGACAGGGGGTCGGACGACCTACGAGCAGTACTTC. This translates into CASSSTGGRTTYEQYF.

The genes are TRBV13 and TRBJ1-5; D perhaps matches TRBD1 (6 bases). This CDR3 comprises 13 residues. Germline V gene lookup returns CDR1 PRHDT and CDR2 FYEKMQ (reference sequence). V lost 2 bases and J 6 bases, leaving 8 bases between the germline ends. CDR3 in amino acids: CASSLQGSQPQHF. Written as DNA, the CDR3 is TGTGCCAGCAGCTTACAGGGGAGTCAGCCCCAGCATTTT.

The chain joins TRBV5-1 to TRBJ2-2; D not certain. Per the germline V gene, CDR1 is SGHRS and CDR2 is YFSETQ. V was cut by 4 bases and J by 1 base, with 11 bases left in between. The CDR3 consists of 15 residues. CDR3 coding DNA: TGCGCCAGCAGCCCCGCAGGCCTGAACACCGGGGAGCTGTTTTTT. The encoded protein is CASSPAGLNTGELFF.

This clonotype was observed at least ten times. The chain has TRBV12-3 or TRBV12-4 and TRBJ2-1; tentative D call: TRBD2 (5 bases). Deletions cut 3 bases from V and 0 bases from J, with 9 bases between. The CDR3 is 15 amino acids. The CDR3 protein is CASSLGGGSYNEQFF. CDR3 nucleotide sequence: TGTGCCAGCAGTTTGGGCGGAGGCTCCTACAATGAGCAGTTCTTC.

J is TRBJ2-7 and V is TRBV12-3 or TRBV12-4; D call uncertain. CDR3 length: 15 amino acids. V lost 6 bases to trimming and J lost 4 bases, with 19 bases between them. The CDR3 sequence is CASRLSGPDGYEQYF. CDR3 nucleotides: TGTGCCAGCAGACTCTCCGGGCCAGACGGTTACGAGCAGTACTTC.